Listed below are T cell receptor beta chains from one sample, sequenced in a study of blood T cell repertoires in COVID-19. Clones were sequenced by immunoSEQ multiplex PCR, and TCRdb holds only the in-frame ones, with some missing. The data show about 100,000 clones, with about 90% seen just once and approximately 7.3% held by the top ten. The sequencing sample was made of peripheral blood. The receptor source for this set is a man aged 25 to 40 in a cohort sampled during active COVID-19. CDR3s include the opening cysteine and the closing phenylalanine or tryptophan. The D gene is left open where the match is weak. Clone size is given for some rows only: seen once, a few or many times, or a class if the clone is expanded.

clone_size | d_call | j_call | v_call | cdr3_nt | cdr3_aa
- | TRBD1 | TRBJ2-5 | TRBV9 | TGTGCCAGCAGCCTATGGACAGGAGAAGAGACCCAGTACTTC | CASSLWTGEETQYF
- | - | TRBJ1-6 | TRBV6-1 | TGTGCCAGCAGTGAAGGGGAGGGTTCCTATAATTCACCCCTCCACTTT | CASSEGEGSYNSPLHF
- | - | TRBJ2-7 | TRBV19 | TGTGCCAGTAGTACCTCCCCCGCAGGACACTACGAGCAGTACTTC | CASSTSPAGHYEQYF
- | TRBD1 | TRBJ2-7 | TRBV18 | TGTGCCAGCTCACAGACCTCGTCGGACAGGAGCTCCTACGAGCAGTACTTC | CASSQTSSDRSSYEQYF
- | TRBD1 | TRBJ2-2 | TRBV5-6 | TGTGCCAGCAGCTTGGCAAGGGGGCTAGAGACCGGGGAGCTGTTTTTT | CASSLARGLETGELFF
- | TRBD1 | TRBJ2-7 | TRBV4-3 | TGCGCCAGCAGCCCCGGACAGGGGGCGGGCGAGCAGTACTTC | CASSPGQGAGEQYF
few | - | TRBJ2-2 | TRBV3-1/TRBV3-2 | TGTGCCAGCAGCCAAGATCGGGTAAACACCGGGGAGCTGTTTTTT | CASSQDRVNTGELFF
- | - | TRBJ1-1 | TRBV30 | TGTGCCTGGAGCCACGGGGGAAGTACTGAAGCTTTCTTT | CAWSHGGSTEAFF
- | - | TRBJ1-5 | TRBV4-3 | TGCGCCAGCAGCCAAGATCTAAGTATTAATCAGCCCCAGCATTTT | CASSQDLSINQPQHF
- | - | TRBJ1-6 | TRBV4-3 | TGCGCCAGCAGCCAAGGCTCGGGGGAATCGGGTTCACCCCTCCACTTT | CASSQGSGESGSPLHF
many | - | TRBJ2-3 | TRBV24-1 | TGTGCCACCCAACCCAGGGATACGAGCACAGATACGCAGTATTTT | CATQPRDTSTDTQYF
- | - | TRBJ1-5 | TRBV7-2 | TGTGCCAGCAGCTTAAGAGCCAGCGCATCCTATCAGCCCCAGCATTTT | CASSLRASASYQPQHF
- | - | TRBJ1-3 | TRBV6-6 | TGTGCCAGCAGGCCTGACACCTACTCTGGAAACACCATATATTTT | CASRPDTYSGNTIYF
- | - | TRBJ2-2 | TRBV5-1 | TGCGCCAGCAGCTCAAACCCTTTTACATCGAACACCGGGGAGCTGTTTTTT | CASSSNPFTSNTGELFF
- | - | TRBJ2-4 | TRBV5-4 | TGTGCCAGCAGCTCACAGGGCGCCAAAAACATTCAGTACTTC | CASSSQGAKNIQYF
- | - | TRBJ2-7 | TRBV18 | TGTGCCAGCTCGCCTCAGGACTCGGGGGAGCAGTACTTC | CASSPQDSGEQYF
- | TRBD1 | TRBJ1-2 | TRBV24-1 | TGTGCCACCAGTGCGGGACAGGGGACCTATGGCTACACCTTC | CATSAGQGTYGYTF
- | - | TRBJ1-5 | TRBV21-1 | TGTGCCAGCAGTCTCACAGGGAACGATCAGCCCCAGCATTTT | CASSLTGNDQPQHF
- | TRBD1 | TRBJ1-2 | TRBV5-1 | TGCGCCAGCAGCTTGGCCCCATCCGCACAGGGGGCGGGTGGCTACACCTTC | CASSLAPSAQGAGGYTF
- | - | TRBJ2-7 | TRBV4-1 | TGCGCCAGCAGCCAAGTAGCTCTCGACAGCGACTACGAGCAGTACTTC | CASSQVALDSDYEQYF
- | TRBD2 | TRBJ2-3 | TRBV19 | TGTGCCAGTAGTGCCTCTAGCGGGGGTGCAGATACGCAGTATTTT | CASSASSGGADTQYF
- | TRBD1 | TRBJ1-6 | TRBV5-1 | TGCGCCAGCAGCTTGACGACAGGGGGTAGTTCACCCCTCCACTTT | CASSLTTGGSSPLHF
- | - | TRBJ2-5 | TRBV7-9 | TGTGCCAGCAGCTTAGAGACGGGCGGGGAGGAAGAGACCCAGTACTTC | CASSLETGGEEETQYF
- | - | TRBJ2-7 | TRBV2 | TGTGCCAGTAGTGAAGGTAGACTCTACGAGCAGTACTTC | CASSEGRLYEQYF
few | - | TRBJ2-7 | TRBV11-2 | TGTGCCAGCAGCTCCACCTTCCAGTTTGGGGGGAGCTCCTACGAGCAGTACTTC | CASSSTFQFGGSSYEQYF
- | - | TRBJ2-7 | TRBV14 | TGTGCCAGCAGCCAAGGGGCTCAGTTCTACGAGCAGTACTTC | CASSQGAQFYEQYF
- | - | TRBJ1-5 | TRBV5-1 | TGCGCCAGCAGCTTGGATGGGAGAAATCAGCCCCAGCATTTT | CASSLDGRNQPQHF